This TCR beta chain was recorded in a study of cytomegalovirus exposure and HLA in healthy donors. Germline lookup yields CDR1 SGDLS and CDR2 YYNGEE. The V and J ends lost 3 bases and 3 bases respectively, with 6 bases between them. The CDR3 has 13 residues. This PCR relied on a set of 60 Vbeta primers and 13 Jbeta primers. Measured with immunoSEQ multiplex PCR; TCRdb has only the in-frame clones, and not every one. The sample's table shows 100,000 to 150,000 clones. The sequence was collected from a man aged 18 to 30 in good health and CMV-seronegative. The rearrangement joins TRBV9 to TRBJ1-4; D is ambiguous. Sequencing was carried out using PBMCs. This CDR3 reads CASSEGANEKLFF. In DNA, the CDR3 is TGTGCCAGCAGCGAGGGAGCTAATGAAAAACTGTTTTTT.